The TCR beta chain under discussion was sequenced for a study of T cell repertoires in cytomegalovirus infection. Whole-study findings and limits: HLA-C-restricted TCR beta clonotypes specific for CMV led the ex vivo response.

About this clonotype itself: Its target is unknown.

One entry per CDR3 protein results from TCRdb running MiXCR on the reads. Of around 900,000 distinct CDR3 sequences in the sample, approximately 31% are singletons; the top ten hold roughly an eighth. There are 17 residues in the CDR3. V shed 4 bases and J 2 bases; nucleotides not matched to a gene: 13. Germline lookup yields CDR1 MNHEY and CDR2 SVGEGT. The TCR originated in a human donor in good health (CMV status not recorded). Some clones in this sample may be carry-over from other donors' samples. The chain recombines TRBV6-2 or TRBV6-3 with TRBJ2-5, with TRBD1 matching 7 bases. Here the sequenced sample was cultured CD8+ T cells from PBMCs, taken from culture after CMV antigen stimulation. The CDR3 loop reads CASSFYRSGQTQETQYF. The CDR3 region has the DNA TGTGCCAGCAGTTTCTACCGATCGGGACAGACACAAGAGACCCAGTACTTC.